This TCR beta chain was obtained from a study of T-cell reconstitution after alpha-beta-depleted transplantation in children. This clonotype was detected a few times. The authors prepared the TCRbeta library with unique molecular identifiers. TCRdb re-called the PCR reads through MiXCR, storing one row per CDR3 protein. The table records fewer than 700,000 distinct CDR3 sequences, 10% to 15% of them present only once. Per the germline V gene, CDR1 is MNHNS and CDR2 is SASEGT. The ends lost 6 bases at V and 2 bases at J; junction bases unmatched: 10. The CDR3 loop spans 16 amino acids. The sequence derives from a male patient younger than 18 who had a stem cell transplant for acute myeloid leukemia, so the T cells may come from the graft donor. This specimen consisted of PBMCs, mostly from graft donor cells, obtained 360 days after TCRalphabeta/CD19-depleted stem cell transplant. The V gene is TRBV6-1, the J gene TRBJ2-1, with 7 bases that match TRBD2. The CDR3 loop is CASSPSGAGAYNEQFF. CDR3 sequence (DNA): TGTGCCAGCAGCCCCAGTGGGGCGGGAGCCTACAATGAGCAGTTCTTC.